The present T cell receptor (beta chain) was sequenced within a study of regulatory T cells in long-lasting Graves disease (dated by TCRdb to the early 2020s). In terms of the full investigation: Persistent Graves' disease meant more than 5 years of antithyroid drug treatment with TSH receptor autoantibodies that stayed positive. Peripheral blood TCR sequencing and RNA sequencing compared persistent Graves' disease patients with newly diagnosed Graves' disease patients. The study was conducted in China and was registered as a clinical trial. TCR sequencing covered some 13 persistent and roughly 20 newly diagnosed Graves' disease patients, some 33 samples in total. Persistent Graves' disease patients in the clinical cohort had taken antithyroid drugs for approximately 10 years on average. Overall results and qualifications from the work: The study examined only peripheral blood because the primary lesion, thyroid tissue, could not be accessed. Persistent Graves' disease patients showed lower TCR Shannon entropy and fewer highly expanded clones than newly diagnosed patients, suggesting clonal expansion. The small sample size was acknowledged by the authors as a limitation that may reduce accuracy. Sequencing and analysis were limited to the TCR beta chain. Patients with persistent disease shared more public clonotypes (around 2,500) than newly diagnosed patients did (approximately 970).

In the case of this clonotype: The antigen this receptor binds is unknown. This CDR3 fails to terminate in the conserved phenylalanine or tryptophan, so it likely reflects a read error.

Receptor amplification or capture employed multiplex PCR. This sample was sequenced with an Illumina HiSeq 4000. iRepertoire HTBI primers and Arm-PCR amplification of CDR3 regions were used to construct TCR beta libraries. Before sequencing, the PCR products underwent gel purification. On the authors' methods: Gene usage analysis of CDR3 amino acid clonotypes used the 62 TRBV and approximately 13 TRBJ segments found across samples. Filtered high-quality paired reads were merged into contigs using COPE and FqMerger. Contigs were aligned with BLAST to IMGT TRBV, TRBD and TRBJ reference genes, and CDR3 was defined per IMGT. Highly expanded clones were defined as clonotypes with a frequency above 0.1%. Shannon entropy served as the measure of repertoire diversity, while the Gini coefficient captured V-J evenness. A clonotype was considered public if more than one individual shared it. TCRdb took the public reads, trimmed them with fastp at Q25, ran MiXCR for clone calling and kept in-frame beta chains. Rows are unified per CDR3 protein, each entry keeping the most common DNA and genes. The V and J calls and clone size are TCRdb's, not the authors'. The sample table contains a few hundred thousand distinct CDR3 sequences; only one count was recorded for roughly 25% of them. The ten largest clones represent around 30% of the sample.

The sample's time point label, in plain terms: persistent/refractory GD, antithyroid drugs over 5 years with positive TRAb. For both TCR sequencing and RNA sequencing, RNA was extracted from PBMCs using TRIzol. Graves' disease was diagnosed according to American Thyroid Association guidelines. Patients were recruited from an endocrinology department in Xi'an, China. Each patient gave about 8.1 milliliters of peripheral blood, collected in an EDTA anticoagulant tube. PBMCs were isolated by Ficoll Paque Plus density gradient separation without further T cell sorting. An Agilent 2100 Bioanalyzer and agarose gel were used to check RNA quality, while a NanoDrop 2000 measured RNA concentration. Specimen: peripheral blood mononuclear cells (PBMCs), collected when the disease was refractory, from a patient treated with antithyroid drugs. The sequence derives from a woman in her thirties or forties with Graves disease. Donor details come from another sample of the same person, matched by shared clones.

The sequenced DNA: TGTGCCAGCAGCTCCTCGGGACTAGCGGGACCCTACGAGCAGTACCTC. This encodes CASSSSGLAGPYEQYL. Recombination linked TRBV9 to TRBJ2-7, and TRBD2 aligns with 13 junction nucleotides. After removal of 4 bases from V and 2 bases from J, the junction retains 6 bases not matched to a gene. The length of the CDR3 is 16 amino acids, counting both ends. Left in the record is the CDR3 DNA by itself, 48 bases read in frame from the first base. As encoded in the germline V gene, CDR1 is SGDLS while CDR2 is YYNGEE.